This TCR beta chain was retrieved from a study of blood T cell repertoires in COVID-19. Germline values: CDR1 SGHRS, CDR2 YFSETQ. V gave up 7 bases and J gave up 1 base, with 14 bases separating them. The CDR3 totals 14 residues. The table came from immunoSEQ multiplex PCR; TCRdb's copy has only in-frame clones and leaves some out. Of approximately 170,000 clones detected, about four fifths appear once; the ten largest clones hold around 2.1%. The sequence came from a woman older than 75 with acute or convalescent COVID-19. V and J are TRBV5-1 and TRBJ2-5, with D uncertain. Sequences were obtained from peripheral blood. This CDR3 reads CASREAISQETQYF. The CDR3 bases are TGCGCCAGCCGAGAGGCAATTAGCCAAGAGACCCAGTACTTC.